The TCR beta chain under discussion was sequenced for a study of T cells in women clearing cervical HPV infection. Regarding this clone: The sequence runs out 3 residues before the end of the CDR3; the remainder is reconstructed from the germline J gene.

The germline V gene has CDR1 SNHLY and CDR2 FYNNEI. The CDR3 runs to 15 residues. V trimming: 5 bases; J trimming: 2 bases; junction bases outside the gene matches: 3. Profiling relied on immunoSEQ multiplex PCR, and the TCRdb table lists in-frame clones only, not all of them. The repertoire shows about 20,000 clones; the top ten hold roughly 5%. The sample comprised blood buffy coat. This receptor was taken from a woman between 18 and 69 years old with a cervical HPV16 infection that either progressed to CIN3+ or cleared (not recorded which). The genes are TRBV2 and TRBJ2-6, with 7 bases fitting TRBD1. CDR3 amino acids: CASSPDRAGANVLTF. The DNA read from the CDR3 is TGTGCCAGCAGTCCTGACAGGGCTGGGGCCAACGTC.